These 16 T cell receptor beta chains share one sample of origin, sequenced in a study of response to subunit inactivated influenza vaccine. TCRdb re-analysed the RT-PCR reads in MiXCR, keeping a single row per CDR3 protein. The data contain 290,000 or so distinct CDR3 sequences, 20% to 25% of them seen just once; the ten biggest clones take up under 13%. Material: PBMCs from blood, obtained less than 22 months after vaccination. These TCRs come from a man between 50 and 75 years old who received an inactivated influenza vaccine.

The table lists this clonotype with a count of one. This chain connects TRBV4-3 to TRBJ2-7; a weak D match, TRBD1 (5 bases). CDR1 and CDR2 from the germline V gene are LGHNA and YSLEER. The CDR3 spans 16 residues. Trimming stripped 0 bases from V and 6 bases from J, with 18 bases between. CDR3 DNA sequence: TGCGCCAGCAGCCAAGATCACCGACAGTCAGCTGGCGAGCAGTACTTC. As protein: CASSQDHRQSAGEQYF.

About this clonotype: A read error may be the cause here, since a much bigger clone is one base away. The CDR3 spells CASSQAGGQGKKLFF. The CDR3 DNA follows: TGCGCCAGCAGCCAAGCGGGGGGACAGGGAAAGAAGCTGTTTTTT. This chain links TRBV4-3 with TRBJ1-4, with TRBD1 identical over 9 bases. This CDR3 contains 15 residues. V shed 1 base, J shed 14 bases, and the junction held 11 bases outside the gene matches. Germline V gives CDR1 LGHNA, CDR2 YSLEER.

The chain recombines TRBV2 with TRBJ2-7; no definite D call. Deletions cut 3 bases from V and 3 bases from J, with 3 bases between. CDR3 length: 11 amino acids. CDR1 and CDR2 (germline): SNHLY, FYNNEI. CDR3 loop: CASSDNYEQYF. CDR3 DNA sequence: TGTGCCAGCAGTGATAACTACGAGCAGTACTTC.

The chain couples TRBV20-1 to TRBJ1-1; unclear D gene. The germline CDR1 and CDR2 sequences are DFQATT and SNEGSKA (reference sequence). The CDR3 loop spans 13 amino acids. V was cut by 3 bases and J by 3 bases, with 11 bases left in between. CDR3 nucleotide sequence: TGCAGTGCTAGTAGGCGCCTGGACACTGAAGCTTTCTTT. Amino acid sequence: CSASRRLDTEAFF.

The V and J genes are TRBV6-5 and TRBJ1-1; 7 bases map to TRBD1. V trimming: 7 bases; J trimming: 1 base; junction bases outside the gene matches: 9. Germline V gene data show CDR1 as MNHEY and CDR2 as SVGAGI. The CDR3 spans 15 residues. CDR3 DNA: TGTGCCAGCATGTTCCCTCAGGGGGGGAACACTGAAGCTTTCTTT. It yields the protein CASMFPQGGNTEAFF.

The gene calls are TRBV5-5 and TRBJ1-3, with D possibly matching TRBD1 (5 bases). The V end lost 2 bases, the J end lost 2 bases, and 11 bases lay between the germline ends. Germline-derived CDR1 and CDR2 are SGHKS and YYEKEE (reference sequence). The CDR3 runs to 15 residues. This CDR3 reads CASSLGGGTGNTIYF. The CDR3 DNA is TGTGCCAGCAGCTTAGGCGGGGGAACTGGAAACACCATATATTTT.

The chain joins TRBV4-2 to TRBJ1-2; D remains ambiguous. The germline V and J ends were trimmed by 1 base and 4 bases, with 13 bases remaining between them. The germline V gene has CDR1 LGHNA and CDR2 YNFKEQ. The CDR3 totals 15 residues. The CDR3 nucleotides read TGTGCCAGCAGCCAAGGAGAGTCGAGATCCTATGGCTACACCTTC. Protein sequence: CASSQGESRSYGYTF.

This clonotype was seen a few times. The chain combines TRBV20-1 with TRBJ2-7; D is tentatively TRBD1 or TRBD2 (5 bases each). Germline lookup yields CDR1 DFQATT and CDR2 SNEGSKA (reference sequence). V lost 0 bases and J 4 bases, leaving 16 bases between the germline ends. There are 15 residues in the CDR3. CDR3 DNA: TGCAGTGCTAGAGATGTCGGGACCCGTATTTACGAGCAGTACTTC. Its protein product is CSARDVGTRIYEQYF.

As DNA, the CDR3 is TGTGCCAGCAGCTTATGGGCAGGGGCAAACGAGCAGTTCTTC. This sequence encodes CASSLWAGANEQFF. The chain couples TRBV11-2 to TRBJ2-1, with a weak D call TRBD1 (6 bases). This CDR3 has 14 residues. CDR1 and CDR2 (germline): SGHAT, FQNNGV. The V end lost 2 bases, the J end lost 10 bases, and 15 bases lay between the germline ends. The full variable domain, its missing parts supplied by reference TRBV11-2 and TRBJ2-1, is EAGVAQSPRYKIIEKRQSVAFWCNPISGHATLYWYQQILGQGPKLLIQFQNNGVVDDSQLPKDRFSAERLKGVDSTLKIQPAKLEDSAVYLCASSLWAGANEQFFGPGTRLTVL.

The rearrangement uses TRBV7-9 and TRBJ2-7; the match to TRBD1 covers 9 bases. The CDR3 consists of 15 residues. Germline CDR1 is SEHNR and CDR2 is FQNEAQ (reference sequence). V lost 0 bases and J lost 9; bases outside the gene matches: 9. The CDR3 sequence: CASSLATGTGRVQYF. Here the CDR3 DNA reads TGTGCCAGCAGCTTAGCAACCGGGACAGGGAGGGTGCAGTACTTC.

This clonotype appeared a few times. For the CDR3, the DNA is TGCAGCACCGACTGGGTATACACAGATACGCAGTATTTT. Protein product: CSTDWVYTDTQYF. The chain is built from TRBV29-1 and TRBJ2-3; no definite D call. V lost 8 bases and J lost 2, with 14 bases in between. Germline CDR1 SQVTM, CDR2 ANQGSEA. This CDR3 has 13 amino acids.

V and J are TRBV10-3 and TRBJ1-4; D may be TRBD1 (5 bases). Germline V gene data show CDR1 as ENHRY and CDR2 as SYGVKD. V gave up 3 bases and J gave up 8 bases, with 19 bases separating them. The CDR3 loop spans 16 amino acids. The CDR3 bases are TGTGCCATCAGTGACGGTTGGGGACGCAGGACCGAAAAACTGTTTTTT. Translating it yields CAISDGWGRRTEKLFF.

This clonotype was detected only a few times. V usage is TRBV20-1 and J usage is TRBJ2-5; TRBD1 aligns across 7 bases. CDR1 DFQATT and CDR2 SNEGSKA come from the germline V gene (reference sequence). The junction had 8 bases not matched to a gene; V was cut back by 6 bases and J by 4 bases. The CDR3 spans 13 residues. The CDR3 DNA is TGCAGTGCCACCCGACAGGGCACAGAGACCCAGTACTTC. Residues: CSATRQGTETQYF.

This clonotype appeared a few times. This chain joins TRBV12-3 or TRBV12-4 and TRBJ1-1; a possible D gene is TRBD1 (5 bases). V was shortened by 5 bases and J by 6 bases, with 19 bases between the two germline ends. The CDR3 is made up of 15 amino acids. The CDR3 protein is CASSPPGARRAEAFF. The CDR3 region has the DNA TGTGCCAGCAGTCCGCCCGGGGCGCGGCGGGCTGAAGCTTTCTTT.

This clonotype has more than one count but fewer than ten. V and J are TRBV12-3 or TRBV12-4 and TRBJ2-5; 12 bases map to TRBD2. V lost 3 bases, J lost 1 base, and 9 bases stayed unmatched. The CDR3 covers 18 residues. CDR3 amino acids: CASSFSSGRAIGQETQYF. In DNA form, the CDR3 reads TGTGCCAGCAGTTTTTCTAGCGGGAGGGCCATTGGCCAAGAGACCCAGTACTTC.

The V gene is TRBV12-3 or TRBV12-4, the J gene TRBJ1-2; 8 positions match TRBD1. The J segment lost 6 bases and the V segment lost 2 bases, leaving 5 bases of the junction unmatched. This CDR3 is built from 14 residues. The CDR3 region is CASSLMQGANGYTF. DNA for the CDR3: TGTGCCAGCAGTTTAATGCAGGGGGCAAATGGCTACACCTTC.